The text below deals with one T cell receptor (beta chain). This sample is drawn from a study of blood T cell repertoires in COVID-19. How the authors handled the data: Amplification with reference gene primers provided the estimates of nucleated cell counts. Generated by immunoSEQ multiplex PCR, the TCRdb table keeps only in-frame clones and is missing some. That table is the source of V, J and clone size, and D and trimming were worked out from the DNA. The sample comprises over 150,000 clones, 82% of which are singletons, and 6.9% rests with the top ten. The sample taken for sequencing was peripheral blood. The receptor's source is a human donor with acute or convalescent COVID-19. The donor label of this sample is uncertain.

CDR3 bases: TGTGCCACCAGCAGAGAACGGAAAGGGGCCAATGAGCAGTTCTTC. This sequence encodes CATSRERKGANEQFF. This chain uses TRBV15 with TRBJ2-1, with D perhaps matching TRBD1 (5 bases). Trimming took 0 bases from V and 6 from J, leaving 12 bases between them. Germline V gene data show CDR1 as LNHNV and CDR2 as YYDKDF (reference sequence). This CDR3 has 15 amino acids.